This T cell receptor beta chain was documented in a study of blood T cells in healthy people across ages. Study observations and caveats: PBMCs left unsorted prevented a conclusive naive versus antigen-experienced comparison. Age brought a roughly linear fall in TCR beta diversity measured per million T cells.

Note on this clonotype: Its specificity is unknown.

Roughly 10 milliliters of peripheral blood were drawn from each donor. This CDR3 spans 15 amino acids. In germline, CDR1 is LGHNA, CDR2 YSLEER. The V end lost 3 bases, the J end lost 4 bases, and 15 bases lay between the germline ends. Through a sample-barcoded 5' primer and a J-beta primer mix, a second PCR was run for about 6 to 11 cycles. With 12 random nucleotides, a template-switch adaptor tagged each individual cDNA molecule. From the 5' RACE reads, TCRdb called clonotypes with MiXCR, one entry per CDR3 protein. The sample includes roughly 1.5 million distinct CDR3 sequences, about 42% of them seen just once.

The V gene is TRBV4-3, the J gene TRBJ1-2, with unresolved D. The TCR was taken from a woman aged 18-29 years in good health. The sample comprised blood. The DNA for the CDR3 is TGCGCCAGCAGCCAGACGGGGATTTTGTCCTATGGCTACACCTTC. Residues: CASSQTGILSYGYTF.